This TCR beta chain was recovered during a study of T cell repertoires in aging, cancer and after chemotherapy. Study as a whole: Roughly 9.3 million TCR reads made up the full dataset.

The CDR3 has 14 residues. V was clipped by 5 bases and J by 7 bases; unmatched bases: 5. Notes on the study in general: These repertoire data do not allow conclusions about immunological memory after chemotherapy. In healthy donors, age-related TCR diversity loss mainly reflected lost richness.

Amplification of TCR beta used genomic DNA extracted from peripheral blood. This clonotype was seen more than once but under ten times. The antigen remains unidentified. A mixed TRB-A/B primer pool amplified rearranged TRB by multiplex touch-down PCR. Each CDR3 protein gets one entry after TCRdb re-called the multiplex PCR reads with MiXCR. The data hold about 4,900 distinct CDR3 sequences, with roughly 29% observed a single time. Sequenced sample: blood. This TCR derives from a human donor with a blood cancer. The donor label of this sample is uncertain. The chain uses TRBV12-3 or TRBV12-4 and TRBJ1-2; TRBD1 matches at 12 bases. The CDR3 sequence: CASSPGTGGPGYTF. The CDR3, as DNA: TGTGCCAGCAGTCCCGGGACAGGGGGCCCTGGCTACACCTTC.